Included here is one T cell receptor beta chain sequence, with context. What it binds is unknown. This specimen belongs to a study of blood T cells in healthy people across ages. Overall study results and limits: In the absence of known donor CMV status, changes in expanded clonotypes were possibly confounded.

Per germline, CDR1 MRHNA and CDR2 SNTAGT. The CDR3 extends over 13 amino acids. The V gene lost 11 bases and the J gene lost 4 bases, with 17 bases spanning the gap. It was with a sample-barcoded 5' primer and a J-beta primer mix that a second PCR of about 7 to 12 cycles was run. TCRdb redid the calling of the 5' RACE reads with MiXCR, one entry per CDR3 protein. The sample has approximately 680,000 distinct CDR3 sequences, about 32% seen once. Extraction yielded at least 6 micrograms of total RNA per sample. Source material: blood. The chain links TRBV6-4 to TRBJ1-2; D uncertain. The clonotype originates from a woman aged 80 or older in good health. CDR3 in amino acids: CADNPGGPYGYTF. Here the CDR3 DNA reads TGTGCCGACAACCCGGGCGGGCCCTATGGCTACACCTTC.